Following are 23 T cell receptor beta chains from one sample sequenced in a study of T-cell memory formation after mild COVID-19. TCRdb analysed the 5' RACE reads with MiXCR anew, one entry per CDR3 protein. The data contain under 450,000 distinct CDR3 sequences, roughly 14% of them seen just once; the ten biggest clones take up less than 25%. The sequencing sample was made of PBMCs or a T cell subset sorted from them (not recorded which). These TCRs come from a young man who had mild COVID-19 (a few samples of this study predate the infection). Cell type and time point are not known.

This rearrangement joins TRBV30 to TRBJ1-1; a possible D gene is TRBD1 (5 bases). The CDR3 runs 14 residues. Trimming pared 4 bases from V and 0 bases from J, leaving 12 bases between. The germline gives CDR1 GTSNPN, CDR2 SVGIG (reference sequence). CDR3 region: CAWTLGAMNTEAFF. DNA of the CDR3: TGTGCCTGGACGCTCGGGGCAATGAACACTGAAGCTTTCTTT. The full variable domain, its missing parts supplied by reference TRBV30 and TRBJ1-1, is SQTIHQWPATLVQPVGSPLSLECTVEGTSNPNLYWYRQAAGRGLQLLFYSVGIGQISSEVPQNLSASRPQDRQFILSSKKLLLSDSGFYLCAWTLGAMNTEAFFGQGTRLTVV.

This clonotype was detected a few times. The chain couples TRBV6-5 to TRBJ1-2; possibly TRBD1 for D (6 bases). This CDR3 contains 14 residues. The V gene lost 6 bases and the J gene lost 2 bases, with 13 bases spanning the gap. Germline V CDR1 and CDR2: MNHEY, SVGAGI. The CDR3 DNA reads as TGTGCCAGCAGATGGGACACATCAAACTATGGCTACACCTTC. Encoded protein: CASRWDTSNYGYTF.

J is TRBJ1-6 and V is TRBV7-9; D is uncertain. Between the trimmed V and J ends, which lost 7 bases and 8 bases, there was a span of 15 bases. The CDR3 loop spans 14 amino acids. In germline, CDR1 is SEHNR, CDR2 FQNEAQ (reference sequence). CDR3 nucleotides: TGTGCCAGCAAGTCCTCGGGGATTGATTCACCCCTCCACTTT. The encoded protein is CASKSSGIDSPLHF. Drawing the rest from reference TRBV7-9 and TRBJ1-6, the complete variable domain is DTGVSQNPRHKITKRGQNVTFRCDPISEHNRLYWYRQTLGQGPEFLTYFQNEAQLEKSRLLSDRFSAERPKGSFSTLEIQRTEQGDSAMYLCASKSSGIDSPLHFGNGTRLTVT.

This rearrangement joins TRBV4-1 to TRBJ2-5; D is unresolved. Germline V CDR1 and CDR2: MGHRA, YSYEKL. The CDR3 totals 13 residues. The ends were cut back, 3 bases at V and 5 bases at J, with 10 bases in the middle. The CDR3 protein is CASSQVPAETQYF. CDR3 in DNA: TGCGCCAGCAGCCAGGTACCGGCGGAGACCCAGTACTTC.

There are many counts of this clonotype. The chain couples TRBV7-9 to TRBJ2-4; 7 bases are a match to TRBD1. The junction had 35 bases not matched to a gene; V was cut back by 4 bases and J by 8 bases. CDR3 length: 23 amino acids. Germline V gives CDR1 SEHNR, CDR2 FQNEAQ (reference sequence). In nucleotides, the CDR3 is TGTGCCAGCAGCTCAGATTTGTTGAGCCGATTTACTGGTCTGACAGGGAATGTGGACATTCAGTACTTC. Translation: CASSSDLLSRFTGLTGNVDIQYF.

This clonotype was found many times. V and J are TRBV7-2 and TRBJ1-5; D perhaps matches TRBD1 (5 bases). Germline values: CDR1 SGHTA, CDR2 FQGNSA. This CDR3 is built from 15 residues. V dropped 3 bases and J dropped 6 bases, with 15 bases sitting between them. The CDR3 DNA follows: TGTGCCAGCAGCTTTGGGGGTACGAGGGGTCAGCCCCAGCATTTT. Amino acid sequence: CASSFGGTRGQPQHF.

This clonotype has just a few counts. The J gene is TRBJ2-5, the V gene TRBV5-1; no clear D. CDR3 length equals 15 residues. CDR1 and CDR2 (germline): SGHRS, YFSETQ. Trimming removed 1 base at V and 5 bases at J, with 15 bases between. The chain's CDR3 is CASSLSQMLWETQYF. Here the CDR3 DNA reads TGCGCCAGCAGCTTGTCCCAGATGCTGTGGGAGACCCAGTACTTC.

This clonotype occurred a few times. The chain recombines TRBV6-5 with TRBJ2-5, with D maybe TRBD1 (5 bases). Deletions cut 5 bases from V and 4 bases from J, with 14 bases between. From germline, CDR1 is MNHEY and CDR2 SVGAGI. The CDR3 loop spans 14 amino acids. DNA of the CDR3: TGTGCCAGCAGTACCAGGGTCTTGGGAGAGACCCAGTACTTC. Translated: CASSTRVLGETQYF.

The rearrangement joins TRBV4-3 to TRBJ1-1; tentatively, D is TRBD1 (5 bases). Germline CDR1 LGHNA, CDR2 YSLEER. This CDR3 region has 14 residues. V lost 1 base and J lost 4, with 10 bases in between. The CDR3 spells CASSQASGGTEAFF. CDR3 coding DNA: TGCGCCAGCAGCCAAGCATCCGGGGGCACTGAAGCTTTCTTT.

This clonotype was seen a few times. This chain joins TRBV6-5 and TRBJ1-1; a weak D match, TRBD1 (6 bases). The CDR3 has 13 amino acids. The germline V gene encodes CDR1 MNHEY and CDR2 SVGAGI. V was trimmed by 8 bases and J by 3 bases, leaving 13 bases between them. Here the CDR3 reads CASGQGKHTEAFF. The DNA for the CDR3 is TGTGCCAGCGGCCAGGGGAAGCACACTGAAGCTTTCTTT.

The chain joins TRBV18 to TRBJ1-4; TRBD1 matches 10 bases. The germline V gene encodes CDR1 KGHSH and CDR2 LQKENI. This CDR3 has 16 residues. V lost 6 bases to trimming and J lost 2 bases; unmatched junction nucleotides: 6. The CDR3 bases are TGTGCCAGCTCTCAACCGGGACAGGGGACTAATGAAAAACTGTTTTTT. Translated, it gives CASSQPGQGTNEKLFF.

J is TRBJ1-5 and V is TRBV6-1; D ambiguous. The CDR3 consists of 15 residues. Trimming left V 10 bases short and J 0 bases short, with 16 bases between. CDR1 is MNHNS, CDR2 SASEGT, per germline. CDR3 region: CATTPGTSSNQPQHF. CDR3 in DNA: TGTGCCACGACTCCGGGAACTAGTAGCAATCAGCCCCAGCATTTT.

V usage is TRBV10-3 and J usage is TRBJ2-7, with D unresolved. CDR3 length equals 13 residues. The germline V gene has CDR1 ENHRY and CDR2 SYGVKD. The V gene lost 11 bases and the J gene lost 1 base, with 15 bases spanning the gap. This chain's CDR3 is CAALDSGSYEQYF. CDR3 coding DNA: TGTGCCGCCCTCGATTCAGGATCCTACGAGCAGTACTTC.

CDR3: CSVEGGTGEAFF. In DNA, the CDR3 is TGCAGCGTTGAAGGAGGGACGGGTGAAGCTTTCTTT. The V call is TRBV29-1, the J call TRBJ1-1, with D possibly matching TRBD1 (5 bases). CDR3 size: 12 residues. The germline V gene encodes CDR1 SQVTM and CDR2 ANQGSEA. The V and J ends lost 1 base and 7 bases respectively, with 10 bases between them.

This clonotype was seen a few times. This chain joins TRBV29-1 and TRBJ2-1; 9 nucleotides align to TRBD1. Trimming at V came to 7 bases and at J to 10 bases, leaving 8 bases not matched to a gene. Germline-derived CDR1 and CDR2 are SQVTM and ANQGSEA. The CDR3 contains 12 residues. The DNA of the CDR3 is TGCAGCGCCGGGACAGGGACGTACGAGCAGTTCTTC. Protein: CSAGTGTYEQFF.

This clonotype has only a few counts. The chain has TRBV6-5 and TRBJ1-5; 8 bases agree with TRBD1. Germline V gene lookup returns CDR1 MNHEY and CDR2 SVGAGI. The CDR3 extends over 14 amino acids. Germline trimming cut 5 bases from V and 6 bases from J; bases unmatched to any gene: 6. Here the CDR3 reads CASSRTGKGQPQHF. The CDR3 nucleotides are TGTGCCAGCAGTAGGACAGGGAAGGGTCAGCCCCAGCATTTT.

The chain couples TRBV7-9 to TRBJ1-2; no firm D call. The V gene's germline CDR1 is SEHNR and CDR2 FQNEAQ (reference sequence). The length of the CDR3 is 12 residues. Trimming removed 5 bases at V and 4 bases at J, with 8 bases between. The CDR3 protein is CASSRFGYGYTF. The CDR3 region has the DNA TGTGCCAGCAGCCGGTTCGGCTATGGCTACACCTTC. The variable domain in full, with the rest retrieved from reference TRBV7-9 and TRBJ1-2, is DTGVSQNPRHKITKRGQNVTFRCDPISEHNRLYWYRQTLGQGPEFLTYFQNEAQLEKSRLLSDRFSAERPKGSFSTLEIQRTEQGDSAMYLCASSRFGYGYTFGSGTRLTVV.

The CDR3 DNA sequence: TGTGCCAGCGGAGACAGGGGGCCCACAGATACGCAGTATTTT. Translated: CASGDRGPTDTQYF. V and J are TRBV11-2 and TRBJ2-3, with 10 bases matching TRBD1. V was pared by 8 bases and J by 2 bases, with 4 bases of the junction left unmatched. The CDR3 is 14 amino acids. Germline loops: CDR1 SGHAT, CDR2 FQNNGV.

A few counts support this clonotype. The chain links TRBV7-8 to TRBJ2-5, with D possibly matching TRBD2 (6 bases). The germline V and J ends were trimmed by 5 bases and 4 bases, with 17 bases remaining between them. Germline CDR1 and CDR2: SGHVS and FQNEAQ. This CDR3 is 15 amino acids long. The CDR3 loop is CASSEPAGQGETQYF. The CDR3 coding sequence is TGTGCCAGCAGCGAACCGGCGGGGCAAGGAGAGACCCAGTACTTC.

The rearrangement links TRBV20-1 to TRBJ1-5, with 7 bases matching TRBD1. The CDR3 loop spans 13 amino acids. Germline loops: CDR1 DFQATT, CDR2 SNEGSKA (reference sequence). Trimming removed 5 bases from V and 1 base from J; junction bases left unmatched: 2. DNA of the CDR3: TGCAGTGCTCGACAGGGAAGCAATCAGCCCCAGCATTTT. Encoded protein: CSARQGSNQPQHF.

V is TRBV4-1 and J is TRBJ2-5; 13 bases are a match to TRBD2. The CDR3 is 18 amino acids. V lost 4 bases to trimming and J lost 4 bases; unmatched junction nucleotides: 12. Germline V gives CDR1 MGHRA, CDR2 YSYEKL. CDR3 sequence (DNA): TGCGCCAGCAGCCGCTCAGCCCTTCGACTAGCGGGAGGAGAGACCCAGTACTTC. Protein product: CASSRSALRLAGGETQYF.

J is TRBJ2-1 and V is TRBV9; possible D gene TRBD1, 6 bases. The V and J ends lost 3 bases and 7 bases respectively, with 14 bases between them. CDR3 length: 14 amino acids. Germline V gene sequence: CDR1 SGDLS, CDR2 YYNGEE. The CDR3 DNA reads TGTGCCAGCAGCGAGGGGGATTGGGCTAATGAGCAGTTCTTC. Translation gives CASSEGDWANEQFF. Based on the CDR3 plus reference TRBV9 and TRBJ2-1, the full variable domain is DSGVTQTPKHLITATGQRVTLRCSPRSGDLSVYWYQQSLDQGLQFLIQYYNGEERAKGNILERFSAQQFPDLHSELNLSSLELGDSALYFCASSEGDWANEQFFGPGTRLTVL.

About this clonotype: A junction end diverges from the germline sequence, so it may reflect a read error. The chain recombines TRBV7-8 with TRBJ1-1; D uncertain. The CDR3 is made up of 14 amino acids. Germline V gene lookup returns CDR1 SGHVS and CDR2 FQNEAQ. CDR3 DNA sequence: TGTGCCAGCAGCCCGGGCAGCATGAACACTGAAACTTTCTTT. It translates to CASSPGSMNTETFF.